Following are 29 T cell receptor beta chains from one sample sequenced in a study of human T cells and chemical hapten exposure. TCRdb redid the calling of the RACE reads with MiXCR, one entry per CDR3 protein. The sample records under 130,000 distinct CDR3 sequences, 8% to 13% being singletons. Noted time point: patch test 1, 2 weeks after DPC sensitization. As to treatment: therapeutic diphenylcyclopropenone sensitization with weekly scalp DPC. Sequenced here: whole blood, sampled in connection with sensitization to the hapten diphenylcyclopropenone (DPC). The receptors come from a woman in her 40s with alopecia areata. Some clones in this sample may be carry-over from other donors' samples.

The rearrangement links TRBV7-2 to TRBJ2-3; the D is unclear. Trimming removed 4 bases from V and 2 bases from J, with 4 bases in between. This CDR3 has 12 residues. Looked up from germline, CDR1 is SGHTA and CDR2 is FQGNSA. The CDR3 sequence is CASSSYTDTQYF. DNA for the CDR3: TGTGCCAGCAGCTCTTACACAGATACGCAGTATTTT.

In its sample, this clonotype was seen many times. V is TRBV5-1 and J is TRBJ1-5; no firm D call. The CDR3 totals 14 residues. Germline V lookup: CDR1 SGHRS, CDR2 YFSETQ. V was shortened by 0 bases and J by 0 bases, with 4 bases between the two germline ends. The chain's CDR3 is CASSLEGSNQPQHF. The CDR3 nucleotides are TGCGCCAGCAGCTTGGAGGGTAGCAATCAGCCCCAGCATTTT.

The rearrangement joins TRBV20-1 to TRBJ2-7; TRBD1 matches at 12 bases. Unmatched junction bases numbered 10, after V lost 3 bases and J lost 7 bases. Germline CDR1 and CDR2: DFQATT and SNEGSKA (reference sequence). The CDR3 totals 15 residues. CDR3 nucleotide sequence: TGCAGTGCTAGCACCCCGGGACAGGGGGCGCAGGAGCAGTACTTC. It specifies CSASTPGQGAQEQYF.

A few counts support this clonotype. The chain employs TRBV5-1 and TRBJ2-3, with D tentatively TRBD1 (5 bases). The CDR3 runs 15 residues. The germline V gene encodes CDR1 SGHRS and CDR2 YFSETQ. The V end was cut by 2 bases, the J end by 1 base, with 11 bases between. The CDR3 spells CASSFGHRGTDTQYF. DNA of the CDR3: TGCGCCAGCAGCTTTGGACACCGGGGCACAGATACGCAGTATTTT.

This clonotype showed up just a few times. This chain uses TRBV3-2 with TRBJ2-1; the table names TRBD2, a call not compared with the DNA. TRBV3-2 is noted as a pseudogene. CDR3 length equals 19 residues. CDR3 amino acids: CASSQVTSVWGVRMDEQFF. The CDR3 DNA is TGTGCCAGCAGCCAAGTCACCTCAGTTTGGGGAGTTAGGATGGATGAGCAGTTCTTC.

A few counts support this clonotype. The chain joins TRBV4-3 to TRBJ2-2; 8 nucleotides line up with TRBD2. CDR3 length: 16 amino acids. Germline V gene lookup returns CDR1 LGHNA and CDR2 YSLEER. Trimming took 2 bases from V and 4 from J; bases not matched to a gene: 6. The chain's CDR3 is CASSQSGGPSTGELFF. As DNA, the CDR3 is TGCGCCAGCAGCCAAAGCGGGGGCCCAAGCACCGGGGAGCTGTTTTTT.

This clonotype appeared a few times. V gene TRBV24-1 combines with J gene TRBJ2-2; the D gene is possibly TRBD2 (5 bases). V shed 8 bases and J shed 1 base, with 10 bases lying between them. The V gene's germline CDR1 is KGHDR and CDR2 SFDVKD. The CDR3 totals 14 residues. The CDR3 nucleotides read TGTGCCACCACCGCTGAGGGGAACACCGGGGAGCTGTTTTTT. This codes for CATTAEGNTGELFF.

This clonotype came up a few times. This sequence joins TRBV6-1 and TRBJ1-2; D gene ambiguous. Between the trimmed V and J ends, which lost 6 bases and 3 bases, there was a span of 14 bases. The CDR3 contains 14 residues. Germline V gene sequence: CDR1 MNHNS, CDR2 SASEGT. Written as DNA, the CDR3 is TGTGCCAGCAGCGCCGCCCAGGTAGACTATGGCTACACCTTC. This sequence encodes CASSAAQVDYGYTF.

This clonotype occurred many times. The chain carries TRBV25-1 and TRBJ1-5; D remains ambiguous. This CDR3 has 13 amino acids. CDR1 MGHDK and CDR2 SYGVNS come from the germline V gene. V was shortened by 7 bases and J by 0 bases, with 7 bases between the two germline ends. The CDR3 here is CASTDCSNQPQHF. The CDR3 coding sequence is TGTGCCAGCACCGACTGTAGCAATCAGCCCCAGCATTTT.

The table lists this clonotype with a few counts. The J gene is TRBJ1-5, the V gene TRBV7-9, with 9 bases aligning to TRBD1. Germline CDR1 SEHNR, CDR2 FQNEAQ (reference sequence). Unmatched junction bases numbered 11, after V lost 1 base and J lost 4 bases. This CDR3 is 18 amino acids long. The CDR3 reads CASSLGASGQGKNQPQHF. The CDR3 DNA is TGTGCCAGCAGCTTAGGCGCGTCCGGACAGGGGAAGAATCAGCCCCAGCATTTT.

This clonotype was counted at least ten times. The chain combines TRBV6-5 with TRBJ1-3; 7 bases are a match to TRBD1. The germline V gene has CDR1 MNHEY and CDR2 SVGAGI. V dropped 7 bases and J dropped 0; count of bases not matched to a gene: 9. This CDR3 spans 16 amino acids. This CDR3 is CASTRTGPDSGNTIYF. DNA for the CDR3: TGTGCCAGCACCCGGACAGGCCCCGACTCTGGAAACACCATATATTTT.

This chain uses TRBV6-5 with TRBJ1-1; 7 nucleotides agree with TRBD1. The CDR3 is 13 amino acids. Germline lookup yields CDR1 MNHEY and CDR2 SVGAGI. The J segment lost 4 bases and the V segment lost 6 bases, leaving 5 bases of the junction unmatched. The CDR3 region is CASSLRQGTEAFF. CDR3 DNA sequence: TGTGCCAGCAGCCTCCGACAGGGCACTGAAGCTTTCTTT.

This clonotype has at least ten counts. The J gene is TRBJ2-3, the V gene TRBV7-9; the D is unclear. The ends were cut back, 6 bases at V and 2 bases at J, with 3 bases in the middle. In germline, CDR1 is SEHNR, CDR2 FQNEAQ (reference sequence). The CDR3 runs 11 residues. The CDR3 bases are TGTGCCAGCAGTCACACAGATACGCAGTATTTT. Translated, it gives CASSHTDTQYF.

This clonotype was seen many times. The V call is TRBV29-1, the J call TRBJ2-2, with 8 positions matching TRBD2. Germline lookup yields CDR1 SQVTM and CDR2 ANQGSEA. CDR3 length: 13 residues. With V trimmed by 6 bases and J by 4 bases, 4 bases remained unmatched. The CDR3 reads CSVRRGGTGELFF. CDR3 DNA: TGCAGCGTGCGACGGGGGGGCACCGGGGAGCTGTTTTTT.

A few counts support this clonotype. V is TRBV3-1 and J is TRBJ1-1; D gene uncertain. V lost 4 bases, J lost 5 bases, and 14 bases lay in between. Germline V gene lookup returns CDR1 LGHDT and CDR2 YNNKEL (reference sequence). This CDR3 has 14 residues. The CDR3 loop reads CASSPGRSGTEAFF. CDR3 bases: TGTGCCAGCAGCCCAGGACGGTCGGGTACTGAAGCTTTCTTT.

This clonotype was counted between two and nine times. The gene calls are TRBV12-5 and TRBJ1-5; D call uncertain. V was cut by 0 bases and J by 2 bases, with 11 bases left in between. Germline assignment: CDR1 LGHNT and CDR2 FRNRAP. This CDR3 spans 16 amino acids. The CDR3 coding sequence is TGTGCTAGTGGTTTGGTGGTGGGATGGGGCAATCAGCCCCAGCATTTT. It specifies CASGLVVGWGNQPQHF.

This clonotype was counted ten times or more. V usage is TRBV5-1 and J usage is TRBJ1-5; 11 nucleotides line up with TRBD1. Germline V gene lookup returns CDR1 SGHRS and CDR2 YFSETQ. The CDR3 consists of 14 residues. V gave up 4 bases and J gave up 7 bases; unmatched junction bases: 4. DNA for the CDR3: TGCGCCAGCAGCACCGGGACAGGGGGGCAGCCCCAGCATTTT. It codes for CASSTGTGGQPQHF.

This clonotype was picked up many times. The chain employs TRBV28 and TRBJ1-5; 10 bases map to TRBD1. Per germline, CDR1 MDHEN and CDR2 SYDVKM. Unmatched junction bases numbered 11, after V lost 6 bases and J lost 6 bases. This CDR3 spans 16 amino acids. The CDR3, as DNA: TGTGCCAGCAGGGGGTCGGGACAGGGGATTGGTCAGCCCCAGCATTTT. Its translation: CASRGSGQGIGQPQHF.

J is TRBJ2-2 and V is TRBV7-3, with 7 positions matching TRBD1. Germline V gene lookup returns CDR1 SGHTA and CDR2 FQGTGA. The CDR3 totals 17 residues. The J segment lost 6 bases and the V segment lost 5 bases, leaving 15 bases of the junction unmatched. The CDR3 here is CASSPRRAGGSSGELFF. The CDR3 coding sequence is TGTGCCAGCAGCCCCCGCCGAGCAGGGGGATCTTCCGGGGAGCTGTTTTTT.

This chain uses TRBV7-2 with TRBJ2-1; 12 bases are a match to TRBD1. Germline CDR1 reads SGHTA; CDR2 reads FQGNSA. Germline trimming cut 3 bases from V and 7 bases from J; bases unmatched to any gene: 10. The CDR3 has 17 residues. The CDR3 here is CASSLKRPGQGANEQFF. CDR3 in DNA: TGTGCCAGCAGCTTGAAGAGGCCGGGACAGGGGGCGAATGAGCAGTTCTTC.

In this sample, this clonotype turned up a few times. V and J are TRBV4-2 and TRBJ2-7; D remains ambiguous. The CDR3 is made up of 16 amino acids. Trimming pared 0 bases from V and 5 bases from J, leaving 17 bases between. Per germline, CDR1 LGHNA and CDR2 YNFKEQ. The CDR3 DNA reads TGTGCCAGCAGCCAAGATATGGAAGGGATCGGAAACGAGCAGTACTTC. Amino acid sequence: CASSQDMEGIGNEQYF.

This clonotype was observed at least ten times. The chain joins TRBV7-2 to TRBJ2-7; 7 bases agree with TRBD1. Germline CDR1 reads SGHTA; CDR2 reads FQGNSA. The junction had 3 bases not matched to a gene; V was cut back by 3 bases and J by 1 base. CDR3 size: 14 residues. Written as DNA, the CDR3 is TGTGCCAGCAGCTTGGACAGGAGGTCCTACGAGCAGTACTTC. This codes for CASSLDRRSYEQYF. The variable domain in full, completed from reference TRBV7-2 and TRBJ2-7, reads GAGVSQSPSNKVTEKGKDVELRCDPISGHTALYWYRQSLGQGLEFLIYFQGNSAPDKSGLPSDRFSAERTGGSVSTLTIQRTQQEDSAVYLCASSLDRRSYEQYFGPGTRLTVT.

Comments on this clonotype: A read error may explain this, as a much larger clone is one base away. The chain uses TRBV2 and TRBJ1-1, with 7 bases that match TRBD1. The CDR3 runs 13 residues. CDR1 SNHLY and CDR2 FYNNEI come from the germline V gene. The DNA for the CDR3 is TGTGTCAGCAGTGGGGACAGGAACACTGAAGCTTTCTTT. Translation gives CVSSGDRNTEAFF.

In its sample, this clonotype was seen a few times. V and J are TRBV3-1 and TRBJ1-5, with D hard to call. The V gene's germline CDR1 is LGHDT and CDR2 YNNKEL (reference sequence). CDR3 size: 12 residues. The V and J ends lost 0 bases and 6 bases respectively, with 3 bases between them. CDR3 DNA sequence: TGTGCCAGCAGCCAAGATCGTCAGCCCCAGCATTTT. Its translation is CASSQDRQPQHF.

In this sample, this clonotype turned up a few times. The CDR3 reads CASRNNRATNEKLFF. As DNA, the CDR3 is TGTGCCAGCAGGAATAACAGGGCGACTAATGAAAAACTGTTTTTT. V gene TRBV7-9 combines with J gene TRBJ1-4; perhaps TRBD1 as D (6 bases). The germline gives CDR1 SEHNR, CDR2 FQNEAQ (reference sequence). This CDR3 spans 15 amino acids. The germline V and J ends were trimmed by 6 bases and 2 bases, with 13 bases remaining between them.

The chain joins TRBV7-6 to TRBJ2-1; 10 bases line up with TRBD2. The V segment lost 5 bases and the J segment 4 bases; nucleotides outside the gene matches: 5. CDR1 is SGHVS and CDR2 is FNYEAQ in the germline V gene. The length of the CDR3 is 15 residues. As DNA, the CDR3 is TGTGCCAGCAGCAGATCTAGCGGGAGTTACAATGAGCAGTTCTTC. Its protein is CASSRSSGSYNEQFF.

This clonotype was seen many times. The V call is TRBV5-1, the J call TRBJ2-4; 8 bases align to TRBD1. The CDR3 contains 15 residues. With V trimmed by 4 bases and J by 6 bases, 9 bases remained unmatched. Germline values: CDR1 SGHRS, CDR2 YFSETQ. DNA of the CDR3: TGCGCCAGCAGCCTGCAAGGACAGGGCGGAAACATTCAGTACTTC. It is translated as CASSLQGQGGNIQYF.

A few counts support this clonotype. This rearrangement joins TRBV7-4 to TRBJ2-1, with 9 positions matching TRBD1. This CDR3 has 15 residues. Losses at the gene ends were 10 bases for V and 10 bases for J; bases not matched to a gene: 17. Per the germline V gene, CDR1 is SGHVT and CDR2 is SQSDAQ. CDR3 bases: TGTGCCACCAACCCCGGGGACAGGGTATTATGGGAGCAGTTCTTC. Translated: CATNPGDRVLWEQFF.

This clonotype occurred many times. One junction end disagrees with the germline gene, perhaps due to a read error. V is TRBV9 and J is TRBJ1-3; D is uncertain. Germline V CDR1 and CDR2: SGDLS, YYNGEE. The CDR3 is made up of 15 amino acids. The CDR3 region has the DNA TGTGCCAGCAGCGTAGGGGTGTCCCCTGGAAACACCATATACTTT. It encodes CASSVGVSPGNTIYF.